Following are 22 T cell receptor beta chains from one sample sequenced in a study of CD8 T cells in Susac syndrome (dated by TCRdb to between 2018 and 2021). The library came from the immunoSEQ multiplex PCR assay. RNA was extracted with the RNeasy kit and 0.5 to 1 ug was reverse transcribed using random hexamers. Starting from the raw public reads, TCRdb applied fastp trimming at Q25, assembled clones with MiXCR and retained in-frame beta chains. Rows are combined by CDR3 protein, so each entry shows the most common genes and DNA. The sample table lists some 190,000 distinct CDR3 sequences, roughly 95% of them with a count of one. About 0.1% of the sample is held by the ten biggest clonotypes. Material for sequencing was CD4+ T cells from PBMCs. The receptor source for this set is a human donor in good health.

The CDR3 region is CATAGEGVYEQYV. The CDR3 DNA reads TGTGCCACCGCTGGGGAAGGAGTCTACGAGCAGTACGTC. This rearrangement joins TRBV28 to TRBJ2-7, with no clear D. V gave up 10 bases and J gave up 3 bases, with 16 bases separating them. CDR1 and CDR2 from the germline V gene are MDHEN and SYDVKM. CDR3 length: 13 amino acids.

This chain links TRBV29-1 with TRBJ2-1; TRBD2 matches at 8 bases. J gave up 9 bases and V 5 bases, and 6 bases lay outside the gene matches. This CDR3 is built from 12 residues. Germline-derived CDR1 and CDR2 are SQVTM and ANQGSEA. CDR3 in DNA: TGCAGCGTTCCCGGACTAGCAAGTGAGCAGTTCTTC. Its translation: CSVPGLASEQFF.

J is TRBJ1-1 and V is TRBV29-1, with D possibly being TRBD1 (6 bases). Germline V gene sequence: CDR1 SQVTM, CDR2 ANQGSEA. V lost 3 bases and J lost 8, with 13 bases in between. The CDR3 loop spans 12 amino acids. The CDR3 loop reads CSVDGQGHEAFF. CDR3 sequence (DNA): TGCAGCGTTGACGGCCAGGGACACGAAGCTTTCTTT.

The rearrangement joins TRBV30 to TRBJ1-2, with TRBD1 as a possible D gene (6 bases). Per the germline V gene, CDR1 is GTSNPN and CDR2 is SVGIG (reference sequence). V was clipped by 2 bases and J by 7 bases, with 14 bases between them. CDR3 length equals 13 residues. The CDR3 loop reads CAWSPGVGTGYTF. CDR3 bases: TGTGCCTGGAGTCCAGGGGTCGGAACTGGCTACACCTTC.

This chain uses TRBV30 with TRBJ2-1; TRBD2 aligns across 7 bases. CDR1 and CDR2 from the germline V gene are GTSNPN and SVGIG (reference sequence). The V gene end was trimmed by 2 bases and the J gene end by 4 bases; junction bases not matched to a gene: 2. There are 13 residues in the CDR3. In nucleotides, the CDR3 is TGTGCCTGGAGTCTAGCGGAGTACAATGAGCAGTTCTTC. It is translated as CAWSLAEYNEQFF.

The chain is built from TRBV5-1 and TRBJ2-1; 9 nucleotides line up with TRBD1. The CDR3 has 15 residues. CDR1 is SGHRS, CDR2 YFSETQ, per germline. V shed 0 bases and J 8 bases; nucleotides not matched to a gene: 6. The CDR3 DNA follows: TGCGCCAGCAGCTTGGGGGACAGGGACCGGCATGAGCAGTTCTTC. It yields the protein CASSLGDRDRHEQFF.

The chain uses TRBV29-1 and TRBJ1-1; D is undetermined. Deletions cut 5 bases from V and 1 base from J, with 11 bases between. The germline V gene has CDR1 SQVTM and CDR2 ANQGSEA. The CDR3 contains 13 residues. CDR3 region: CSVNQAPNTEAFF. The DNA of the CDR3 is TGCAGCGTTAACCAGGCACCGAACACTGAAGCTTTCTTT.

The CDR3 loop reads CAAWGGETQYF. In DNA form, the CDR3 reads TGTGCCGCATGGGGGGGAGAGACCCAGTACTTC. The rearrangement joins TRBV6-5 to TRBJ2-5; 7 bases map to TRBD2. Trimming took 11 bases from V and 4 from J; bases not matched to a gene: 4. Germline V gives CDR1 MNHEY, CDR2 SVGAGI. This CDR3 spans 11 amino acids.

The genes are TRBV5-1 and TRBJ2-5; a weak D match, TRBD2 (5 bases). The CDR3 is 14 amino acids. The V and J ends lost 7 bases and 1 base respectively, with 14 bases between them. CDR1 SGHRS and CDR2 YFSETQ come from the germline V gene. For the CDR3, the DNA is TGCGCCAGCGGACTTGGAAGCAGCCAAGAGACCCAGTACTTC. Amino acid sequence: CASGLGSSQETQYF.

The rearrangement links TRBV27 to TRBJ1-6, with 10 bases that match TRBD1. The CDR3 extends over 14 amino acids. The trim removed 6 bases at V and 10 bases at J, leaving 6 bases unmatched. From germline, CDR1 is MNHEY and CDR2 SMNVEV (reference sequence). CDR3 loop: CASSLTGGGSPLHF. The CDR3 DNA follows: TGTGCCAGCAGCCTGACAGGGGGCGGATCACCCCTCCACTTT.

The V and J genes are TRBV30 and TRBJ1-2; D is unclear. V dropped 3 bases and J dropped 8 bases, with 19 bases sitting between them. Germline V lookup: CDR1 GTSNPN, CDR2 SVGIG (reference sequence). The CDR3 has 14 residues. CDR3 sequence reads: CAWRDPRLKEGYTF. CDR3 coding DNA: TGTGCCTGGAGAGACCCCAGGCTGAAGGAAGGCTACACCTTC.

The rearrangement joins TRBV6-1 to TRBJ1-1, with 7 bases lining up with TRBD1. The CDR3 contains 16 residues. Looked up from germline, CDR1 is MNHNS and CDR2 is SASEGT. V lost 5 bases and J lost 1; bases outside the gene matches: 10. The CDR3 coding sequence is TGTGCCAGCAGTAAATCCCCAACAGGGGCGAACACTGAAGCTTTCTTT. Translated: CASSKSPTGANTEAFF.

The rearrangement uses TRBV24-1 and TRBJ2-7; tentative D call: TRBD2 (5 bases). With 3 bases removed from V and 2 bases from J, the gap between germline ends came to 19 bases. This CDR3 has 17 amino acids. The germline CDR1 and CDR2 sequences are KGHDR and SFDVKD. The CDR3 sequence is CATSDRSMRDTAYEQYV. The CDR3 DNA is TGTGCCACCAGTGATCGTTCTATGAGGGATACTGCCTACGAGCAGTACGTC.

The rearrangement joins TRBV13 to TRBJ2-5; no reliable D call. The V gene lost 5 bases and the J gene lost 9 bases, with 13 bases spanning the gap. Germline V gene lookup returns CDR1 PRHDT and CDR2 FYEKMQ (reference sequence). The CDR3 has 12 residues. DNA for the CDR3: TGTGCCAGCAGCCCCCGCAGGCAGTCCCAGTACTTC. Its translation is CASSPRRQSQYF.

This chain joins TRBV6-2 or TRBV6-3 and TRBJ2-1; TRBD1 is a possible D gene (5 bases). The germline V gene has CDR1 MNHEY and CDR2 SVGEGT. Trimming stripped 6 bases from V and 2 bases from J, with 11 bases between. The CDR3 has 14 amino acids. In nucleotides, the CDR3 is TGTGCCAGCAGGGCTGTGACAGCCTACAATGAGCAGTTCTTC. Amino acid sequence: CASRAVTAYNEQFF.

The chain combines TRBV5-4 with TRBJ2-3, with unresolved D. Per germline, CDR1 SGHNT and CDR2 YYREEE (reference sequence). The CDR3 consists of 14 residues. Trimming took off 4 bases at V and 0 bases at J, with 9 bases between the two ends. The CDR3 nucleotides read TGTGCCAGCAGCCCACTTGTTAGCACAGATACGCAGTATTTT. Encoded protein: CASSPLVSTDTQYF.

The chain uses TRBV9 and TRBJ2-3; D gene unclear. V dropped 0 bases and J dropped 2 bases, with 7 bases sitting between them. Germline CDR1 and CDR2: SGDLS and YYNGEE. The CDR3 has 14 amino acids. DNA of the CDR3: TGTGCCAGCAGCGTAGGGTCGGACACAGATACGCAGTATTTT. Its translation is CASSVGSDTDTQYF.

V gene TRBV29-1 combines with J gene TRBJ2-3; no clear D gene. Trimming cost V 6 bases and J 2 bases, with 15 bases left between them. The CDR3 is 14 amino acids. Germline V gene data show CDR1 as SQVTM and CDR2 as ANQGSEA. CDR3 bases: TGCAGCGTCCGCGGACCCTACAACACAGATACGCAGTATTTT. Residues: CSVRGPYNTDTQYF.

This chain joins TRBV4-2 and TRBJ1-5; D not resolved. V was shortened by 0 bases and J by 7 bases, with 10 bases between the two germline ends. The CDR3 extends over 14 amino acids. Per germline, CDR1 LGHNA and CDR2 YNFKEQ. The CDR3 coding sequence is TGTGCCAGCAGCCAAGAAACGCCCTTGCAGCCCCAGCATTTT. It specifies CASSQETPLQPQHF.

CDR3 residues: CASSVEDTQYF. For the CDR3, the DNA is TGTGCCAGCAGCGTCGAAGATACGCAGTATTTT. J is TRBJ2-3 and V is TRBV12-3 or TRBV12-4, with D hard to call. V was trimmed by 6 bases and J by 5 bases, leaving 6 bases between them. The CDR3 is 11 residues long.

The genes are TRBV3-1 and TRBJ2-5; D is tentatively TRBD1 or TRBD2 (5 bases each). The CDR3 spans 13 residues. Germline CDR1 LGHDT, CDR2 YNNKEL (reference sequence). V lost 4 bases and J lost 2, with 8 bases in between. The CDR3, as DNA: TGTGCCAGCAGCCTGGGGGAACAAGAGACCCAGTACTTC. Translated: CASSLGEQETQYF.

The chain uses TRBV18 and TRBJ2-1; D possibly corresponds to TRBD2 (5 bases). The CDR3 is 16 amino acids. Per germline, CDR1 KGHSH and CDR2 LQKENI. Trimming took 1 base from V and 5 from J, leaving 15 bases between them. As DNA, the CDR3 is TGTGCCAGCTCACCACAGCGAGCGGACCTAAACAATGAGCAGTTCTTC. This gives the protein CASSPQRADLNNEQFF.